These 30 T cell receptor beta chains originate from one sample sequenced in a study of T cells after yellow fever vaccination. Each CDR3 protein gets one entry after TCRdb re-called the 5' RACE reads with MiXCR. The sample yields 90,000 to 150,000 distinct CDR3 sequences, roughly 7.9% seen once. The sample consisted of CD4+ T cells sorted from PBMCs, taken approximately 47 days after the first yellow fever vaccination. The receptors were gathered from a man aged 18 to 30 who received the YFV17D yellow fever vaccine.

At least ten counts were recorded for this clonotype. The V gene is TRBV20-1, the J gene TRBJ1-2; unclear D gene. Trimming shortened V by 2 bases and J by 4 bases, and 20 bases separated the two germline ends. There are 16 residues in the CDR3. Germline loops: CDR1 DFQATT, CDR2 SNEGSKA (reference sequence). CDR3 coding DNA: TGCAGTGCTAGACAAATCGAGGGCGCCCGTTTCTATGGCTACACCTTC. It encodes CSARQIEGARFYGYTF.

This clonotype was recorded many times. The chain uses TRBV5-6 and TRBJ1-1, with TRBD1 as a possible D gene (6 bases). Trimming took off 4 bases at V and 1 base at J, with 23 bases between the two ends. Germline V CDR1 and CDR2: SGHDT, YYEEEE. The CDR3 spans 18 residues. The CDR3 DNA sequence: TGTGCCAGCAGCCTGCTTGGGGGGGGCTGGGGTGAGAACACTGAAGCTTTCTTT. Its translation: CASSLLGGGWGENTEAFF. Together with reference TRBV5-6 and TRBJ1-1, the CDR3 gives the full variable domain: DAGVTQSPTHLIKTRGQQVTLRCSPKSGHDTVSWYQQALGQGPQFIFQYYEEEERQRGNFPDRFSGHQFPNYSSELNVNALLLGDSALYLCASSLLGGGWGENTEAFFGQGTRLTVV.

This clonotype has a count of ten or more. The chain carries TRBV12-3 or TRBV12-4 and TRBJ1-2; D not resolved. The CDR3 length is 12 residues. V was trimmed by 0 bases and J by 10 bases, leaving 9 bases between them. CDR3 coding DNA: TGTGCCAGCAGTTTAGCGGATGGGGACTACACCTTC. Protein sequence: CASSLADGDYTF.

This clonotype appeared many times. The chain combines TRBV5-1 with TRBJ2-3, with 7 bases lining up with TRBD1. The V segment lost 3 bases and the J segment 0 bases; nucleotides outside the gene matches: 4. CDR1 SGHRS and CDR2 YFSETQ come from the germline V gene. This CDR3 is built from 15 residues. CDR3 residues: CASSSPGQSTDTQYF. DNA for the CDR3: TGCGCCAGCAGCTCCCCGGGACAGAGCACAGATACGCAGTATTTT.

This clonotype was picked up many times. This rearrangement joins TRBV11-2 to TRBJ1-5, with D uncertain. The CDR3 has 13 residues. Germline assignment: CDR1 SGHAT and CDR2 FQNNGV. The V end lost 5 bases, the J end lost 9 bases, and 14 bases lay between the germline ends. CDR3 DNA sequence: TGTGCCAGCAGCCCCCGACCACCATCGCCCCAGCATTTT. Its translation is CASSPRPPSPQHF.

This clonotype came up many times. The chain uses TRBV19 and TRBJ2-3; unclear D gene. V shed 8 bases and J shed 2 bases, with 11 bases lying between them. CDR1 is LNHDA, CDR2 SQIVND, per germline (reference sequence). The CDR3 length is 13 residues. The CDR3: CASSQVATDTQYF. CDR3 DNA sequence: TGTGCCAGTTCGCAGGTAGCCACAGATACGCAGTATTTT.

This clonotype was counted between two and nine times. This sequence joins TRBV6-1 and TRBJ2-5; possibly TRBD2 for D (6 bases). Per the germline V gene, CDR1 is MNHNS and CDR2 is SASEGT. Deletions cut 6 bases from V and 2 bases from J, with 16 bases between. This CDR3 is 15 amino acids long. The CDR3 region has the DNA TGTGCCAGCAGCCGACAAGCGGGTCCTCAAGAGACCCAGTACTTC. This encodes CASSRQAGPQETQYF.

The rearrangement links TRBV5-4 to TRBJ2-5, with 7 bases fitting TRBD1. Germline values: CDR1 SGHNT, CDR2 YYREEE (reference sequence). The CDR3 loop spans 15 amino acids. V lost 4 bases, J lost 5 bases, and 11 bases stayed unmatched. CDR3 coding DNA: TGTGCCAGCAGCACCGCAGGGGGAATGGGTGAGACCCAGTACTTC. Translated: CASSTAGGMGETQYF.

This clonotype was picked up many times. The chain employs TRBV5-1 and TRBJ2-7, with a weak D call TRBD1 (6 bases). Germline V gene data show CDR1 as SGHRS and CDR2 as YFSETQ. The CDR3 covers 15 residues. The germline V and J ends were trimmed by 0 bases and 5 bases, with 15 bases remaining between them. DNA of the CDR3: TGCGCCAGCAGCTTGGCCGAGGGGGATCGTAACGAGCAGTACTTC. This gives the protein CASSLAEGDRNEQYF.

There are many counts of this clonotype. V and J are TRBV7-3 and TRBJ1-1; D call uncertain. Germline lookup yields CDR1 SGHTA and CDR2 FQGTGA. V gave up 2 bases and J gave up 2 bases, with 12 bases separating them. The CDR3 covers 15 residues. CDR3 sequence: CASSLFSRVNTEAFF. The DNA for the CDR3 is TGTGCCAGCAGCTTATTTTCCAGAGTAAACACTGAAGCTTTCTTT.

This clonotype has a count of ten or more. The chain has TRBV9 and TRBJ2-5; unclear D gene. Per germline, CDR1 SGDLS and CDR2 YYNGEE. Trimming pared 0 bases from V and 5 bases from J, leaving 11 bases between. The length of the CDR3 is 14 residues. CDR3 residues: CASSVGPTGETQYF. The CDR3 nucleotides are TGTGCCAGCAGCGTAGGGCCAACCGGGGAGACCCAGTACTTC.

The V and J genes are TRBV7-6 and TRBJ2-3; no firm D call. The germline gives CDR1 SGHVS, CDR2 FNYEAQ. The CDR3 extends over 15 amino acids. Deletions cut 5 bases from V and 1 base from J, with 13 bases between. The CDR3 loop is CASSPIRQGTDTQYF. CDR3 in DNA: TGTGCCAGCAGCCCGATCCGACAAGGCACAGATACGCAGTATTTT. Full variable domain (remainder filled in from reference TRBV7-6 and TRBJ2-3): GAGVSQSPRYKVTKRGQDVALRCDPISGHVSLYWYRQALGQGPEFLTYFNYEAQQDKSGLPNDRFSAERPEGSISTLTIQRTEQRDSAMYRCASSPIRQGTDTQYFGPGTRLTVL.

This clonotype was counted at least ten times. The rearrangement uses TRBV18 and TRBJ2-5; 7 bases are a match to TRBD2. Germline CDR1 KGHSH, CDR2 LQKENI. This CDR3 has 15 amino acids. V was pared by 1 base and J by 4 bases, with 6 bases of the junction left unmatched. CDR3 sequence (DNA): TGTGCCAGCTCACCACGCGACGGGGGGACAGAGACCCAGTACTTC. Residues: CASSPRDGGTETQYF.

The sample holds many counts of this clonotype. The rearrangement links TRBV11-2 to TRBJ2-2; perhaps D is TRBD1 or TRBD2 (5 bases each). Trimming left V 4 bases short and J 3 bases short, with 6 bases between. This CDR3 is 13 amino acids long. Per germline, CDR1 SGHAT and CDR2 FQNNGV. The CDR3, as DNA: TGTGCCAGCAGCTGGGGGTACACCGGGGAGCTGTTTTTT. The encoded protein is CASSWGYTGELFF.

This clonotype was counted ten times or more. The chain recombines TRBV7-2 with TRBJ1-2; D might be TRBD1 (5 bases). Between the trimmed V and J ends, which lost 4 bases and 0 bases, there was a span of 9 bases. Looked up from germline, CDR1 is SGHTA and CDR2 is FQGNSA. CDR3 length: 14 amino acids. DNA for the CDR3: TGTGCCAGCAGCTCCAGGGATCCTAACTATGGCTACACCTTC. This encodes CASSSRDPNYGYTF. Filled out from reference TRBV7-2 and TRBJ1-2, the complete variable domain reads GAGVSQSPSNKVTEKGKDVELRCDPISGHTALYWYRQSLGQGLEFLIYFQGNSAPDKSGLPSDRFSAERTGGSVSTLTIQRTQQEDSAVYLCASSSRDPNYGYTFGSGTRLTVV.

This clonotype was picked up many times. J is TRBJ1-2 and V is TRBV7-2, with 12 bases fitting TRBD1. The V gene end was trimmed by 3 bases and the J gene end by 10 bases; junction bases not matched to a gene: 9. Germline loops: CDR1 SGHTA, CDR2 FQGNSA. This CDR3 has 15 amino acids. CDR3 coding DNA: TGTGCCAGCAGCTTCCGGCCGGGACAGGGGGCGGACTACACCTTC. Protein product: CASSFRPGQGADYTF. The full variable domain, completed using reference TRBV7-2 and TRBJ1-2, is GAGVSQSPSNKVTEKGKDVELRCDPISGHTALYWYRQSLGQGLEFLIYFQGNSAPDKSGLPSDRFSAERTGGSVSTLTIQRTQQEDSAVYLCASSFRPGQGADYTFGSGTRLTVV.

This clonotype was picked up many times. This chain joins TRBV9 and TRBJ2-5; 7 bases are shared with TRBD1. CDR3 size: 13 residues. J lost 2 bases, V lost 3 bases, and 1 base had no gene match. Per the germline V gene, CDR1 is SGDLS and CDR2 is YYNGEE. The CDR3: CASSAGQQETQYF. For the CDR3, the DNA is TGTGCCAGCAGCGCGGGACAGCAAGAGACCCAGTACTTC.

Concerning this clonotype: This may stem from a read error, because a much larger clone lies one nucleotide away. In nucleotides, the CDR3 is TGTACCAGCAGTTTTGGAGGGGGAACCCTATATGGCTACACCTTC. Protein sequence: CTSSFGGGTLYGYTF. The chain couples TRBV12-3 or TRBV12-4 to TRBJ1-2; D is perhaps TRBD1 (6 bases). This CDR3 has 15 residues.

This clonotype was found many times. The rearrangement uses TRBV5-1 and TRBJ1-1; TRBD1 agrees at 7 bases. CDR1 and CDR2 from the germline V gene are SGHRS and YFSETQ. The CDR3 runs to 14 residues. Trimming took 3 bases from V and 0 from J; bases not matched to a gene: 2. The CDR3 loop is CASSSGQMNTEAFF. The CDR3 DNA follows: TGCGCCAGCAGCTCGGGACAGATGAACACTGAAGCTTTCTTT.

This clonotype was recorded at least ten times. The rearrangement joins TRBV7-9 to TRBJ2-7, with D unclear. CDR1 and CDR2 (germline): SEHNR, FQNEAQ (reference sequence). CDR3 size: 14 residues. V lost 4 bases and J 4 bases, leaving 14 bases between the germline ends. The CDR3 loop reads CASSSSQSFYEQYV. CDR3 bases: TGTGCCAGCAGCTCATCCCAGAGTTTTTACGAGCAGTACGTC.

This clonotype was counted at least ten times. The chain couples TRBV11-2 to TRBJ2-1; 10 bases are a match to TRBD2. Germline-derived CDR1 and CDR2 are SGHAT and FQNNGV. This CDR3 is 16 amino acids long. V shed 2 bases, J shed 8 bases, and the junction held 9 bases outside the gene matches. CDR3 region: CASSLMSGGAVDEQFF. The CDR3 DNA is TGTGCCAGCAGCTTAATGAGCGGGGGGGCCGTCGATGAGCAGTTCTTC.

This clonotype appeared a few times. The rearrangement uses TRBV5-1 and TRBJ2-1; 9 bases are shared with TRBD1. V dropped 7 bases and J dropped 6; count of bases not matched to a gene: 8. The CDR3 loop spans 14 amino acids. Germline CDR1 SGHRS, CDR2 YFSETQ. CDR3 sequence: CASGKGTGPNEQFF. The CDR3 DNA follows: TGCGCCAGCGGGAAGGGGACAGGGCCCAATGAGCAGTTCTTC. Full variable domain (rest looked up from reference TRBV5-1 and TRBJ2-1): KAGVTQTPRYLIKTRGQQVTLSCSPISGHRSVSWYQQTPGQGLQFLFEYFSETQRNKGNFPGRFSGRQFSNSRSEMNVSTLELGDSALYLCASGKGTGPNEQFFGPGTRLTVL.

Remarks on this clonotype: A much larger clone lies one base from this, so it may be a read error. V usage is TRBV7-3 and J usage is TRBJ1-6; D is possibly TRBD1 (6 bases). The length of the CDR3 is 14 residues. In germline, CDR1 is SGHTA, CDR2 FQGTGA. The CDR3: CASSIQGDKSPLHF. The DNA of the CDR3 is TGTGCCAGCAGCATACAGGGAGATAAATCACCCCTCCACTTT.

This clonotype was detected ten times or more. The chain uses TRBV5-1 and TRBJ2-7; D is uncertain. Germline values: CDR1 SGHRS, CDR2 YFSETQ. Trimming removed 1 base at V and 0 bases at J, with 8 bases between. This CDR3 contains 14 residues. The CDR3 loop is CASSLSGYSYEQYF. The CDR3 DNA follows: TGCGCCAGCAGCTTGAGTGGTTACTCCTACGAGCAGTACTTC.

This clonotype was counted many times. The chain combines TRBV5-1 with TRBJ2-1; D perhaps matches TRBD1 (5 bases). Germline CDR1 and CDR2: SGHRS and YFSETQ. Trimming took 3 bases from V and 5 from J, leaving 12 bases between them. This CDR3 comprises 14 residues. This CDR3 is CASSSRNRNNEQFF. DNA of the CDR3: TGCGCCAGCAGCTCCCGGAACAGGAACAATGAGCAGTTCTTC.

This clonotype was found many times. This sequence joins TRBV4-3 and TRBJ1-5; D gene unclear. V was clipped by 4 bases and J by 1 base, with 14 bases between them. CDR3 length: 16 residues. Germline V lookup: CDR1 LGHNA, CDR2 YSLEER. The CDR3 bases are TGCGCCAGCAGCCGGAGGTTGGGCGGGAGCAATCAGCCCCAGCATTTT. Encoded protein: CASSRRLGGSNQPQHF.

This clonotype was observed at least ten times. The gene calls are TRBV4-3 and TRBJ2-3; D gene ambiguous. Germline-derived CDR1 and CDR2 are LGHNA and YSLEER. The CDR3 sequence is 13 residues long. V lost 3 bases and J lost 2, with 6 bases in between. In nucleotides, the CDR3 is TGCGCCAGCAGCCAGCGCCACACAGATACGCAGTATTTT. Translated, it gives CASSQRHTDTQYF.

This clonotype was found many times. CDR3 residues: CASSSLSQGDTEAFF. Here the CDR3 DNA reads TGTGCCAGCAGCTCCCTCAGTCAAGGAGACACTGAAGCTTTCTTT. The V and J genes are TRBV6-2 or TRBV6-3 and TRBJ1-1; D unresolved. This CDR3 region has 15 residues. Germline V gives CDR1 MNHEY, CDR2 SVGEGT. Trimming took 6 bases from V and 3 from J, leaving 17 bases between them.

This clonotype was seen a few times. The rearrangement links TRBV25-1 to TRBJ1-1; 9 bases line up with TRBD1. From germline, CDR1 is MGHDK and CDR2 SYGVNS. The V gene end was trimmed by 2 bases and the J gene end by 1 base; junction bases not matched to a gene: 2. This CDR3 comprises 15 residues. DNA of the CDR3: TGTGCCAGCAGTGAACCGGGACAGGGGAACACTGAAGCTTTCTTT. It encodes CASSEPGQGNTEAFF. Based on the CDR3 plus reference TRBV25-1 and TRBJ1-1, the full variable domain is EADIYQTPRYLVIGTGKKITLECSQTMGHDKMYWYQQDPGMELHLIHYSYGVNSTEKGDLSSESTVSRIRTEHFPLTLESARPSHTSQYLCASSEPGQGNTEAFFGQGTRLTVV.

This clonotype has a single count. The CDR3 sequence is CASSLWSGLAGVLTYEQYF. The CDR3 DNA is TGTGCCAGCAGCTTATGGTCGGGACTAGCGGGGGTCCTCACCTACGAGCAGTACTTC. This chain links TRBV13 with TRBJ2-7; 14 bases agree with TRBD2. This CDR3 is built from 19 residues. V lost 2 bases to trimming and J lost 2 bases; unmatched junction nucleotides: 11. The germline gives CDR1 PRHDT, CDR2 FYEKMQ (reference sequence).